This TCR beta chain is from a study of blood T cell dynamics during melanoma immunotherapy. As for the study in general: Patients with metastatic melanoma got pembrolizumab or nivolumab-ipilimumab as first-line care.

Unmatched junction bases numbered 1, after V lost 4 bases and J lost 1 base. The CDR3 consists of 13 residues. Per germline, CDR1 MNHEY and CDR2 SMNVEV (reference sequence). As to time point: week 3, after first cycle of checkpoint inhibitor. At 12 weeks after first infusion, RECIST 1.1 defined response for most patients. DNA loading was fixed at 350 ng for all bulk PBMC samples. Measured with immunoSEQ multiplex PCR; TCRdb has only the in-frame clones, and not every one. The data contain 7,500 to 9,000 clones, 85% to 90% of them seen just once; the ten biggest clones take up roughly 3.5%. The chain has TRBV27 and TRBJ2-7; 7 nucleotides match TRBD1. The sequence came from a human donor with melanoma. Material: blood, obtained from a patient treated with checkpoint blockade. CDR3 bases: TGTGCCAGCAGTTCGACAGGGTCCTACGAGCAGTACTTC. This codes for CASSSTGSYEQYF.